The text below deals with one T cell receptor (beta chain). TCRdb analysed the RT-PCR reads with MiXCR anew, one entry per CDR3 protein. The sample records hundreds of thousands of distinct CDR3 sequences, 12% to 15% being singletons. After removal of 1 base from V and 1 base from J, the junction contained 9 bases not matched to a gene. Looked up from germline, CDR1 is DFQATT and CDR2 is SNEGSKA (reference sequence). The CDR3 spans 17 residues. The receptor was isolated from a female donor in good health, serving as a healthy control. Specimen: memory CD4+ T cells from blood. The chain recombines TRBV20-1 with TRBJ2-5; 10 bases align to TRBD2. The CDR3 nucleotides are TGCAGTGCTAGAGCTAGCGGGAGACATGGGTCCCAAGAGACCCAGTACTTC. Translated: CSARASGRHGSQETQYF.